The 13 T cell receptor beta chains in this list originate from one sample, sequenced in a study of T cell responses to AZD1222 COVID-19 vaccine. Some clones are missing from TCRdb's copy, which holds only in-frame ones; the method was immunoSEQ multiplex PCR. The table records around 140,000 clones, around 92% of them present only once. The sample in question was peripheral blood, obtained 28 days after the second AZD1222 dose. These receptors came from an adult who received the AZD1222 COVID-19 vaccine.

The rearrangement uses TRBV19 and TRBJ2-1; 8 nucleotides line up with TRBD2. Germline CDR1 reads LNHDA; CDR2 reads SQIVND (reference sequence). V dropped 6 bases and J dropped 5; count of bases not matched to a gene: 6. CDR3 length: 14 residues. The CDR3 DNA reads TGTGCCAGTAGACGGCTAGCGGGTCACAATGAGCAGTTCTTC. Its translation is CASRRLAGHNEQFF.

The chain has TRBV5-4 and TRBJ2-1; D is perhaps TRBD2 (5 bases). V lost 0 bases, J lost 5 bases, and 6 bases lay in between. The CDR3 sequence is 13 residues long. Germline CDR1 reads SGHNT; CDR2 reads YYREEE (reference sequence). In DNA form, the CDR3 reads TGTGCCAGCAGCTTGGACGGGAACAATGAGCAGTTCTTC. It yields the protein CASSLDGNNEQFF.

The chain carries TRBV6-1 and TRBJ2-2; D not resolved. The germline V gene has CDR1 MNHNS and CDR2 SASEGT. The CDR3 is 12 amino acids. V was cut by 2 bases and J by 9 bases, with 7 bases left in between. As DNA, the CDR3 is TGTGCCAGCAGTGAACCCTATAGGGAGCTGTTTTTT. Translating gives CASSEPYRELFF.

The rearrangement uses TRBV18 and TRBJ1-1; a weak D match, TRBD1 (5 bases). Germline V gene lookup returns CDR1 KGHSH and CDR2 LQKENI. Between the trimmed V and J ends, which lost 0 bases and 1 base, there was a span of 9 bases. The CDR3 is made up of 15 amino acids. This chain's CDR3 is CASSPPGAPNTEAFF. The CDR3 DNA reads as TGTGCCAGCTCACCACCAGGGGCCCCGAACACTGAAGCTTTCTTT.

The CDR3 is CASSIYGQGNQPQHF. Written as DNA, the CDR3 is TGTGCCAGTAGTATCTATGGACAGGGCAATCAGCCCCAGCATTTT. This chain links TRBV19 with TRBJ1-5; TRBD1 agrees at 7 bases. V shed 3 bases and J 2 bases; nucleotides not matched to a gene: 4. Germline lookup yields CDR1 LNHDA and CDR2 SQIVND (reference sequence). The CDR3 consists of 15 residues.

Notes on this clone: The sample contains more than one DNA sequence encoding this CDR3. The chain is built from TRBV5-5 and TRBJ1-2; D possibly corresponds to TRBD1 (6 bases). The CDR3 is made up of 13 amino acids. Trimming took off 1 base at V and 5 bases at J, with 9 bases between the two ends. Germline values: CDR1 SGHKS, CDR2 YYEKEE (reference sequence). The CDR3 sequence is CASSLTDSYGYTF. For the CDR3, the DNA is TGTGCCAGCAGCTTGACGGACAGTTATGGCTACACCTTC. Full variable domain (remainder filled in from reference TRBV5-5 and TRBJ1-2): DAGVTQSPTHLIKTRGQQVTLRCSPISGHKSVSWYQQVLGQGPQFIFQYYEKEERGRGNFPDRFSARQFPNYSSELNVNALLLGDSALYLCASSLTDSYGYTFGSGTRLTVV.

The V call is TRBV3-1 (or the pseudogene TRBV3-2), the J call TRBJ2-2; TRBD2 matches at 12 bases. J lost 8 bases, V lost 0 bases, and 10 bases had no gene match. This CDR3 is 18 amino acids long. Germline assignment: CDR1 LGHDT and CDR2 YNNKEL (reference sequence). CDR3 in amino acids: CASSQEPLAGGTSGELFF. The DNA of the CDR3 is TGTGCCAGCAGCCAAGAACCCCTAGCGGGGGGGACCTCGGGGGAGCTGTTTTTT.

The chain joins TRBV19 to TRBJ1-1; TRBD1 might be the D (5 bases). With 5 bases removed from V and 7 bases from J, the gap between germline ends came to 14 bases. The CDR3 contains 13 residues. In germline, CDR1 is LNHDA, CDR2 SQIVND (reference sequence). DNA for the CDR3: TGTGCCAGTAGTGTGACAGTCTCGGATGAAGCTTTCTTT. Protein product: CASSVTVSDEAFF.

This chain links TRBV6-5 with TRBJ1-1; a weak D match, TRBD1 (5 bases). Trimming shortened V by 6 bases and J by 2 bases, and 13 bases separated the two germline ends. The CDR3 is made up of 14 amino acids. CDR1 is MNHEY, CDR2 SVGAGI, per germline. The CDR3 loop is CASRAGTENTEAFF. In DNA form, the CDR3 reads TGTGCCAGCAGAGCCGGGACGGAAAACACTGAAGCTTTCTTT.

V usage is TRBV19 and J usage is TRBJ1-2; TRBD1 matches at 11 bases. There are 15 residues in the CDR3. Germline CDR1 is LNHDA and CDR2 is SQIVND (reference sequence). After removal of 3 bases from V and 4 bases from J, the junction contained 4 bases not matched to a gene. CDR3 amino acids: CASSIGQGAIYGYTF. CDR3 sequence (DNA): TGTGCCAGTAGTATCGGACAGGGGGCAATCTATGGCTACACCTTC.

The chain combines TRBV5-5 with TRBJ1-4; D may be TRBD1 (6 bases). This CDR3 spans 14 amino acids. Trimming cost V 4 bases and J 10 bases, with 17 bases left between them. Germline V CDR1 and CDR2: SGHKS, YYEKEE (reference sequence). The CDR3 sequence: CASSTDRLSGKLFF. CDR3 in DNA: TGTGCCAGCAGCACGGACAGACTATCCGGAAAACTGTTTTTT.

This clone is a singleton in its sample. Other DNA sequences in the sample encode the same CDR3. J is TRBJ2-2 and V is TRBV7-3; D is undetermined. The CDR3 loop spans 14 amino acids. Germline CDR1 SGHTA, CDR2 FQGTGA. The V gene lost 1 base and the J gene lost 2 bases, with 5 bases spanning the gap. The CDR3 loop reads CASSLNSNTGELFF. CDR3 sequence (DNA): TGTGCCAGCAGCTTAAACTCTAACACCGGGGAGCTGTTTTTT.

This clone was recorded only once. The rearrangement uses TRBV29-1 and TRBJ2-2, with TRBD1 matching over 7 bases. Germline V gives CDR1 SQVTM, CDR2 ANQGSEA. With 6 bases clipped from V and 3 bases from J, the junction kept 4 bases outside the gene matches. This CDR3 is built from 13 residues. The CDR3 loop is CSVTGWDTGELFF. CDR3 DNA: TGCAGCGTGACAGGGTGGGACACCGGGGAGCTGTTTTTT.